The 30 T cell receptor beta chains listed next were all sequenced from one sample in a study of blood T cells in healthy people across ages (dated by TCRdb to 2015 to 2017). Receptor libraries were prepared by 5' RACE. The sequencer listed for this sample is Illumina HiSeq 2500. A second PCR of roughly 6 to 11 cycles was run with a J-beta primer mix and a sample-barcoded 5' primer. TCRdb ran its own pipeline on the public reads, namely fastp trimming at Q25 and MiXCR clone calling, and kept in-frame beta chains. Each CDR3 protein gets just one entry, which takes the most common genes and DNA from the rows behind it. The table for this sample lists 1.4 million to 1.5 million distinct CDR3 sequences; approximately 42% of them were counted only once. Of the sample, 6.5% to 10% is held by the ten largest clones. The sample was blood. The receptors come from a woman younger than 30 in good health.

The V gene is TRBV18, the J gene TRBJ1-5; D remains ambiguous. Trimming left V 2 bases short and J 5 bases short, with 10 bases between. The CDR3 spans 14 residues. Per the germline V gene, CDR1 is KGHSH and CDR2 is LQKENI. CDR3 residues: CASSPGRLDQPQHF. In DNA form, the CDR3 reads TGTGCCAGCTCACCAGGACGTCTAGATCAGCCCCAGCATTTT.

V is TRBV24-1 and J is TRBJ1-2; tentative D call: TRBD1 (5 bases). The V gene's germline CDR1 is KGHDR and CDR2 SFDVKD. V was cut by 6 bases and J by 4 bases, with 11 bases left in between. The CDR3 covers 13 residues. The CDR3 loop reads CATSLGQGYGYTF. The CDR3 DNA sequence: TGTGCCACCAGTTTAGGGCAGGGCTATGGCTACACCTTC.

This clonotype was recorded a few times. This chain joins TRBV5-1 and TRBJ2-5; D is unclear. Germline loops: CDR1 SGHRS, CDR2 YFSETQ. Trimming removed 3 bases at V and 5 bases at J, with 14 bases between. The CDR3 runs 14 residues. The CDR3 coding sequence is TGCGCCAGCAGCTCGGATTTAGTGTGGGAGACCCAGTACTTC. Translation: CASSSDLVWETQYF.

This clonotype was detected only a few times. This chain connects TRBV11-1 to TRBJ1-1; D is ambiguous. The germline gives CDR1 SGHAT, CDR2 FQDESV (reference sequence). The CDR3 is 13 residues long. Trimming removed 7 bases from V and 8 bases from J, with 17 bases in between. CDR3 sequence: CASTVSAAVEAFF. Written as DNA, the CDR3 is TGTGCCAGCACAGTGTCAGCCGCGGTGGAAGCTTTCTTT.

The J gene is TRBJ1-6, the V gene TRBV12-3 or TRBV12-4; 7 bases line up with TRBD1. The CDR3 sequence is 13 residues long. Trimming cost V 5 bases and J 14 bases; bases outside gene matches: 9. In DNA form, the CDR3 reads TGTGCCAGCAGTCCCCGGACAGGTGGGGCCCTCCACTTT. Translated: CASSPRTGGALHF.

The chain combines TRBV7-8 with TRBJ2-7, with 9 bases lining up with TRBD2. J lost 3 bases, V lost 5 bases, and 8 bases had no gene match. The CDR3 has 15 amino acids. Germline V gene lookup returns CDR1 SGHVS and CDR2 FQNEAQ. Here the CDR3 reads CASSILAGAYYEQYF. In nucleotides, the CDR3 is TGTGCCAGCAGCATTTTAGCGGGAGCCTACTACGAGCAGTACTTC.

This clonotype was seen a handful of times. This chain links TRBV20-1 with TRBJ2-3; no clear D gene. Trimming took off 2 bases at V and 5 bases at J, with 20 bases between the two ends. Germline V gives CDR1 DFQATT, CDR2 SNEGSKA (reference sequence). The CDR3 totals 16 residues. The CDR3 nucleotides are TGCAGTGCTAGAACCCCGACTTCGTCAGAAATAGATACGCAGTATTTT. Protein sequence: CSARTPTSSEIDTQYF.

The J gene is TRBJ2-7, the V gene TRBV2, with 9 bases aligning to TRBD2. The J call is in doubt because the DNA end fits TRBJ2-5 better. The length of the CDR3 is 12 residues. Germline CDR1 and CDR2: SNHLY and FYNNEI. CDR3 nucleotide sequence: TGTGCCAGCAAAGCGGGGGGAGAGACCCAGTACTTC. Protein product: CASKAGGETQYF.

This sequence joins TRBV7-2 and TRBJ2-5, with a tentative D call TRBD1 (6 bases). The CDR3 totals 13 residues. Germline CDR1 SGHTA, CDR2 FQGNSA. Trimming took 1 base from V and 7 from J, leaving 10 bases between them. DNA of the CDR3: TGTGCCAGCAGCTTAGGTCAAGGGGGGACCCAGTACTTC. Its protein product is CASSLGQGGTQYF.

CDR3 coding DNA: TGTGCCAGCAGTTACGGGGTAGCGGGGGACAATGAGCAGTTCTTC. It codes for CASSYGVAGDNEQFF. The chain employs TRBV6-5 and TRBJ2-1; TRBD2 agrees at 9 bases. The J segment lost 5 bases and the V segment lost 2 bases, leaving 4 bases of the junction unmatched. CDR1 is MNHEY, CDR2 SVGAGI, per germline. CDR3 length equals 15 residues.

The V gene is TRBV27, the J gene TRBJ2-3; 11 bases align to TRBD1. In germline, CDR1 is MNHEY, CDR2 SMNVEV (reference sequence). J lost 5 bases, V lost 7 bases, and 5 bases had no gene match. The CDR3 has 14 residues. The CDR3 nucleotides are TGTGCCAGCACCCCGGGACAGGGGGTAGATACGCAGTATTTT. It specifies CASTPGQGVDTQYF.

This clonotype was observed a few times. The chain employs TRBV21-1 and TRBJ2-3; the listed D gene, TRBD2, was not tested against the DNA. TRBV21-1 is deemed a pseudogene. CDR3 length: 15 amino acids. DNA for the CDR3: TGTGCCAGCAGCAAAGCGAGCGGAACGGGGGATACGCAGTATTTT. Amino acid sequence: CASSKASGTGDTQYF.

This clonotype came up many times. The genes are TRBV28 and TRBJ2-5, with D possibly being TRBD1 (6 bases). Germline assignment: CDR1 MDHEN and CDR2 SYDVKM. The length of the CDR3 is 12 residues. With 7 bases removed from V and 4 bases from J, the gap between germline ends came to 10 bases. The CDR3 region has the DNA TGTGCCAGCAAACAGGGTGGAGAGACCCAGTACTTC. This encodes CASKQGGETQYF.

This clonotype was counted between two and nine times. CDR3 sequence (DNA): TGTGCCAGCAGCCCGTGGGAGACCCAGTACTTC. Translation gives CASSPWETQYF. The V and J genes are TRBV7-8 and TRBJ2-5; D gene unclear. The V gene lost 5 bases and the J gene lost 5 bases, with 6 bases spanning the gap. This CDR3 has 11 residues. Germline CDR1 and CDR2: SGHVS and FQNEAQ. Full variable domain (remainder filled in from reference TRBV7-8 and TRBJ2-5): GAGVSQSPRYKVAKRGQDVALRCDPISGHVSLFWYQQALGQGPEFLTYFQNEAQLDKSGLPSDRFFAERPEGSVSTLKIQRTQQEDSAVYLCASSPWETQYFGPGTRLLVL.

This clonotype was observed a single time. The rearrangement uses TRBV2 and TRBJ2-4; D is perhaps TRBD1 or TRBD2 (5 bases each). The J call may be faulty, since TRBJ2-7 better matches the DNA end. This CDR3 has 14 residues. Germline V gene lookup returns CDR1 SNHLY and CDR2 FYNNEI. CDR3 loop: CASTRDETSYEQYF. CDR3 DNA sequence: TGTGCCAGCACTCGGGACGAAACTTCCTACGAGCAGTACTTC.

V is TRBV7-9 and J is TRBJ2-7; 9 bases agree with TRBD1. Germline CDR1 and CDR2: SEHNR and FQNEAQ (reference sequence). J gave up 7 bases and V 5 bases, and 9 bases lay outside the gene matches. The CDR3 totals 14 residues. CDR3 bases: TGTGCCAGCAGCACCACCGGGACAGGGCTTGAGCAGTACTTC. This sequence encodes CASSTTGTGLEQYF.

The CDR3 sequence is CASCAGGPADTQYF. Written as DNA, the CDR3 is TGCGCCAGCTGTGCGGGAGGGCCGGCAGATACGCAGTATTTT. The J gene is TRBJ2-3, the V gene TRBV5-1; 9 bases match TRBD2. The CDR3 extends over 14 amino acids. The V and J ends lost 7 bases and 4 bases, in that order; junction bases with no gene match: 7. Germline V gene sequence: CDR1 SGHRS, CDR2 YFSETQ.

This clonotype was picked up a small number of times. V and J are TRBV6-5 and TRBJ2-7; weak D call: TRBD1 (6 bases). V dropped 4 bases and J dropped 0 bases, with 13 bases sitting between them. Per the germline V gene, CDR1 is MNHEY and CDR2 is SVGAGI. The length of the CDR3 is 15 residues. As DNA, the CDR3 is TGTGCCAGCAGTTCCGAGGGGGTAAGCTCCTACGAGCAGTACTTC. It codes for CASSSEGVSSYEQYF.

This clonotype was observed a few times. This rearrangement joins TRBV11-2 to TRBJ2-7; possibly TRBD2 for D (6 bases). V gave up 1 base and J gave up 2 bases, with 12 bases separating them. The CDR3 sequence is 15 residues long. The germline CDR1 and CDR2 sequences are SGHAT and FQNNGV. The CDR3 protein is CASSLVPGTAYEQYF. The DNA for the CDR3 is TGTGCCAGCAGCTTAGTTCCGGGGACTGCCTACGAGCAGTACTTC.

The chain carries TRBV18 and TRBJ1-1; D remains unclear. The CDR3 runs 14 residues. Germline V lookup: CDR1 KGHSH, CDR2 LQKENI. V lost 4 bases and J 3 bases, leaving 12 bases between the germline ends. This chain's CDR3 is CASSLTQQYTEAFF. CDR3 DNA: TGTGCCAGCTCACTAACCCAGCAGTACACTGAAGCTTTCTTT.

The genes are TRBV27 and TRBJ2-1, with no clear D. CDR1 and CDR2 (germline): MNHEY, SMNVEV (reference sequence). V was shortened by 8 bases and J by 5 bases, with 13 bases between the two germline ends. The CDR3 runs 13 residues. CDR3 DNA: TGTGCCAGCGGTGGCCGAGTCAACAATGAGCAGTTCTTC. Amino acid sequence: CASGGRVNNEQFF.

The chain has TRBV25-1 and TRBJ2-7; 13 nucleotides agree with TRBD2. Germline values: CDR1 MGHDK, CDR2 SYGVNS. Trimming removed 2 bases from V and 3 bases from J; junction bases left unmatched: 4. The CDR3 has 16 amino acids. CDR3 in DNA: TGTGCCAGCAGTGAACCCGGGACTAGCGGGATCTACGAGCAGTACTTC. Its translation: CASSEPGTSGIYEQYF.

The genes are TRBV20-1 and TRBJ2-1; D gene uncertain. The CDR3 covers 11 residues. Germline assignment: CDR1 DFQATT and CDR2 SNEGSKA (reference sequence). The V and J ends lost 2 bases and 9 bases respectively, with 8 bases between them. The CDR3 is CSARKEIEQFF. CDR3 DNA sequence: TGCAGTGCTAGAAAAGAGATTGAGCAGTTCTTC.

Many counts were recorded for this clonotype. The rearrangement links TRBV12-3 or TRBV12-4 to TRBJ1-5; weak D call: TRBD1 (5 bases). This CDR3 has 12 amino acids. The V end lost 3 bases, the J end lost 7 bases, and 7 bases lay between the germline ends. CDR3 loop: CASSFRGQPQHF. Written as DNA, the CDR3 is TGTGCCAGCAGTTTCCGGGGGCAGCCCCAGCATTTT.

The chain employs TRBV28 and TRBJ1-1; no clear D. The CDR3 has 15 residues. The germline CDR1 and CDR2 sequences are MDHEN and SYDVKM. Trimming stripped 6 bases from V and 7 bases from J, with 21 bases between. Here the CDR3 reads CASSPFGRPLIEAFF. Here the CDR3 DNA reads TGTGCCAGCAGCCCCTTCGGTCGGCCCCTAATTGAAGCTTTCTTT.

This clonotype was counted between two and nine times. The CDR3 is CASSVAGGPSTGELFF. For the CDR3, the DNA is TGTGCCAGCAGCGTAGCGGGGGGGCCCAGCACCGGGGAGCTGTTTTTT. The gene calls are TRBV9 and TRBJ2-2; TRBD2 agrees at 8 bases. V lost 0 bases and J lost 4; bases outside the gene matches: 5. CDR3 size: 16 residues. CDR1 is SGDLS, CDR2 YYNGEE, per germline.

J is TRBJ2-3 and V is TRBV21-1; the D call TRBD1 from the table was never checked on the DNA. TRBV21-1 is classified as a pseudogene. The CDR3 length is 15 residues. The CDR3 nucleotides read TGTGCCGGCAGCACCCCCCGAACCCGGGTGCATACGCAGTATTTT. It specifies CAGSTPRTRVHTQYF.

The chain combines TRBV4-2 with TRBJ2-6, with 8 bases matching TRBD1. The CDR3 sequence is 19 residues long. Germline trimming cut 2 bases from V and 4 bases from J; bases unmatched to any gene: 13. CDR1 LGHNA and CDR2 YNFKEQ come from the germline V gene. CDR3 bases: TGTGCCAGCAGCCAAACTTTGGCCAGGGGGCGAACCGGGGCCAACGTCCTGACTTTC. Protein: CASSQTLARGRTGANVLTF.

This clonotype was seen more than once but under ten times. V and J are TRBV20-1 and TRBJ1-3, with 9 bases lining up with TRBD1. V lost 2 bases and J lost 4; bases outside the gene matches: 6. The CDR3 totals 15 residues. The V gene's germline CDR1 is DFQATT and CDR2 SNEGSKA (reference sequence). The CDR3 loop is CSARRTGARGNTIYF. The CDR3 bases are TGCAGTGCTAGAAGGACAGGGGCGCGAGGAAACACCATATATTTT.

This chain joins TRBV2 and TRBJ1-2; the match to TRBD1 covers 8 bases. Germline V lookup: CDR1 SNHLY, CDR2 FYNNEI. The CDR3 covers 14 residues. V shed 5 bases, J shed 2 bases, and the junction held 4 bases outside the gene matches. The CDR3 sequence is CASSKDRENYGYTF. CDR3 nucleotides: TGTGCCAGCAGTAAGGACAGGGAAAACTATGGCTACACCTTC.